The T cell receptor beta chain under discussion was sequenced for a study of OX40 agonist ivuxolimab in advanced cancers. Profiled with immunoSEQ multiplex PCR; TCRdb holds only in-frame clones, not every one. Of tens of thousands of clones listed, approximately 80% are singletons. CDR1 SNHLY and CDR2 FYNNEI come from the germline V gene. Between the trimmed V and J ends, which lost 1 base and 8 bases, there was a span of 11 bases. This CDR3 comprises 13 residues. The rearrangement uses TRBV2 and TRBJ1-2, with D unclear. The material was CD4+ or CD8+ T cells sorted from blood, obtained in a trial of the OX40 agonist ivuxolimab. This clonotype was obtained from an adult with an advanced solid tumor such as melanoma, head and neck, liver or kidney cancer. CDR3 loop: CASSEDGRSGYTF. In nucleotides, the CDR3 is TGTGCCAGCAGTGAAGACGGGCGGAGCGGCTACACCTTC.